These T cell receptor beta chains were read from a single sample in a study of cytomegalovirus exposure and HLA in healthy donors. Sequencing used immunoSEQ multiplex PCR; TCRdb keeps in-frame clones, though not all of them. The sample lists approximately 180,000 clones, around 79% occurring once. The sequencing sample was made of PBMCs. The receptors were sampled from a woman between 50 and 59 years old in good health and CMV-seronegative. CDR3s include the opening cysteine and the closing phenylalanine or tryptophan. Each record gives: J gene, V gene, clone size, CDR3 length, D gene, CDR3 DNA, CDR3 protein. A D gene is named only where the DNA matches it firmly. A clone size is listed for some rows: how often the clone was seen (once, few, many), or a class if it is expanded.

J: TRBJ1-1
V: TRBV28
size: NA
length: 13
D: TRBD1
DNA: TGTGCCAGCAGAACAGGGGGGAACACTGAAGCTTTCTTT
CDR3: CASRTGGNTEAFF

J: TRBJ2-7
V: TRBV7-2
size: NA
length: 14
D: TRBD2
DNA: TGTGCCAGCAGCTCAGGGGGACTAGCTAACAAGCAGTACTTC
CDR3: CASSSGGLANKQYF

J: TRBJ1-5
V: TRBV4-3
size: NA
length: 16
D: NA
DNA: TGCGCCAGCAGCCAAGAATTAGGAGGGAGAAATCAGCCCCAGCATTTT
CDR3: CASSQELGGRNQPQHF

J: TRBJ1-1
V: TRBV25-1
size: NA
length: 14
D: NA
DNA: TGTGCCAGCAGTGAATCTAGGGGGAACACTGAAGCTTTCTTT
CDR3: CASSESRGNTEAFF

J: TRBJ1-1
V: TRBV7-2
size: NA
length: 13
D: NA
DNA: TGTGCCAGCAGCTCGTACGGGAACACTGAAGCTTTCTTT
CDR3: CASSSYGNTEAFF

J: TRBJ1-1
V: TRBV4-2
size: NA
length: 13
D: TRBD1
DNA: TGTGCCAGCAGGGCCGACAGGGTGAATGAAGCTTTCTTT
CDR3: CASRADRVNEAFF

J: TRBJ2-3
V: TRBV7-2
size: NA
length: 14
D: TRBD2
DNA: TGTGCCAGCAGCCGGGGGGGCGGCACAGATACGCAGTATTTT
CDR3: CASSRGGGTDTQYF

J: TRBJ1-5
V: TRBV19
size: NA
length: 17
D: TRBD1
DNA: TGTGCCAGTAGTACCCGGGACAGGGTATATAGCAATCAGCCCCAGCATTTT
CDR3: CASSTRDRVYSNQPQHF

J: TRBJ2-7
V: TRBV5-1
size: NA
length: 14
D: NA
DNA: TGCGCCAGCAGCTTGGCTAGCGAGTTCGACGAGCAGTACTTC
CDR3: CASSLASEFDEQYF

J: TRBJ2-1
V: TRBV11-3
size: NA
length: 15
D: NA
DNA: TGTGCCAGCAGCTTCCGTAGTAGCTCCTACAATGAGCAGTTCTTC
CDR3: CASSFRSSSYNEQFF

J: TRBJ1-1
V: TRBV29-1
size: few
length: 10
D: TRBD1
DNA: TGCAGCGCACTGACAGGGAAAGCTTTCTTT
CDR3: CSALTGKAFF

J: TRBJ2-7
V: TRBV14
size: NA
length: 13
D: NA
DNA: TGTGCCAGCAGCCTCTCGGACACCTACGAGCAGTACTTC
CDR3: CASSLSDTYEQYF

J: TRBJ1-2
V: TRBV10-1
size: NA
length: 11
D: NA
DNA: TGCGCCGGATACAGGGTCTATGGCTACACCTTC
CDR3: CAGYRVYGYTF

J: TRBJ1-3
V: TRBV2
size: NA
length: 17
D: NA
DNA: TGTGCCAGCAGTTACCTTCGACGGGAGGTATCTGGAAACACCATATATTTT
CDR3: CASSYLRREVSGNTIYF

J: TRBJ2-7
V: TRBV27
size: once
length: 15
D: NA
DNA: TGTGCCAGCAGTCCCCTGGTAGCAGTATTACGCGAGCAGTACTTC
CDR3: CASSPLVAVLREQYF

J: TRBJ2-4
V: TRBV7-9
size: NA
length: 19
D: TRBD1
DNA: TGTGCCAGCAGCTTAGTAATGGAGACAGGGTCCCTTCCTCGGTACATTCAGTACTTC
CDR3: CASSLVMETGSLPRYIQYF

J: TRBJ1-2
V: TRBV9
size: NA
length: 14
D: TRBD1
DNA: TGTGCCAGCAGCGTAGCTAACAGGGGCTATGGCTACACCTTC
CDR3: CASSVANRGYGYTF

J: TRBJ2-1
V: TRBV6-5
size: NA
length: 15
D: TRBD2
DNA: TGTGCCAGCAGTTACAGGACTAGCGAATACAATGAGCAGTTCTTC
CDR3: CASSYRTSEYNEQFF

J: TRBJ2-7
V: TRBV7-3
size: NA
length: 15
D: NA
DNA: TGTGCCAGCAGCCCTAATCCTACTTCAACAGGGGAGCAGTACTTC
CDR3: CASSPNPTSTGEQYF

J: TRBJ1-2
V: TRBV5-6
size: NA
length: 14
D: TRBD1
DNA: TGTGCCAGCAGCTGGGGGACAGGGGAATATGGCTACACCTTC
CDR3: CASSWGTGEYGYTF

J: TRBJ1-4
V: TRBV4-2
size: NA
length: 14
D: NA
DNA: TGTGCCAGCAGCCCGACAGGATCGGGTGAAAAACTGTTTTTT
CDR3: CASSPTGSGEKLFF

J: TRBJ2-1
V: TRBV10-3
size: NA
length: 16
D: TRBD2
DNA: TGTGCCATCAGTGAGGGGGGGGCGGGAGGTCGGAATGAGCAGTTCTTC
CDR3: CAISEGGAGGRNEQFF

J: TRBJ2-7
V: TRBV29-1
size: NA
length: 14
D: NA
DNA: TGCAGCGTAAAACAGGCCGGTACGACCTACGAGCAGTACTTC
CDR3: CSVKQAGTTYEQYF

J: TRBJ2-2
V: TRBV4-3
size: NA
length: 18
D: NA
DNA: TGCGCCAGCAGCCAAGAAGGAGTCAACTCTGCGAACACCGGGGAGCTGTTTTTT
CDR3: CASSQEGVNSANTGELFF

J: TRBJ2-1
V: TRBV5-4
size: NA
length: 16
D: TRBD2
DNA: TGTGCCAGCAGCTTGGATACGGGGAGGGGTCAAGGAATGCAGTTCTTC
CDR3: CASSLDTGRGQGMQFF

J: TRBJ2-2
V: TRBV5-4
size: NA
length: 15
D: NA
DNA: TGTGCCAGCAGCTTCCAGGTCTTAGACACCGGGGAGCTGTTTTTT
CDR3: CASSFQVLDTGELFF

J: TRBJ2-1
V: TRBV7-2
size: NA
length: 11
D: TRBD1
DNA: TGTGCCAGCAGCACAGGGGGTCGGAAGTTCTTC
CDR3: CASSTGGRKFF

J: TRBJ2-3
V: TRBV4-3
size: NA
length: 18
D: TRBD1
DNA: TGCGCCAGCAGCCAAGATTGGGGGACAGGGAAAATGACAGATACGCAGTATTTT
CDR3: CASSQDWGTGKMTDTQYF

J: TRBJ2-7
V: TRBV11-2
size: NA
length: 12
D: NA
DNA: TGTGCCAGCAGCTCAGACCGAGACGAGCAGTACTTC
CDR3: CASSSDRDEQYF

J: TRBJ2-1
V: TRBV15
size: NA
length: 16
D: TRBD2
DNA: TGTGCCACCAGCAGAGAGGGACTAGCGGGCGGCAATGAGCAGTTCTTC
CDR3: CATSREGLAGGNEQFF

J: TRBJ1-5
V: TRBV27
size: once
length: 16
D: NA
DNA: TGTGCCAGCAGGATGACAACCGGGGTATTCGATCAGCCCCAGCATTTT
CDR3: CASRMTTGVFDQPQHF

J: TRBJ2-3
V: TRBV29-1
size: NA
length: 14
D: NA
DNA: TGCAGCTCCGGGCTGGGGGCCGGCACAGATACGCAGTATTTT
CDR3: CSSGLGAGTDTQYF

J: TRBJ1-5
V: TRBV7-9
size: NA
length: 18
D: NA
DNA: TGTGCCAGCAGCCTCGGCTTACGACACAATTATAGCAATCAGCCCCAGCATTTT
CDR3: CASSLGLRHNYSNQPQHF